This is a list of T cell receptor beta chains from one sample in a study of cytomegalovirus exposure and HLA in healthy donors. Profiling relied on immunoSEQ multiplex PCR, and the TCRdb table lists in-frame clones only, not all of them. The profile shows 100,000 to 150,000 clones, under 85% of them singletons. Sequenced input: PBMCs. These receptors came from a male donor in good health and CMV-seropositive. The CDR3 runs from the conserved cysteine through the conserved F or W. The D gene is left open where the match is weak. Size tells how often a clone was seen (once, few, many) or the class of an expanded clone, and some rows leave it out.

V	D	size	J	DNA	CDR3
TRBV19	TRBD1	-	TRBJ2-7	TGTGCCAGTAGTACCCGACAGGGTCCCAACTACGAGCAGTACTTC	CASSTRQGPNYEQYF
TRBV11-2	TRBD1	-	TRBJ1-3	TGTGCCAGCAGCTTAGACAGGGGGCGTAGAAACACCATATATTTT	CASSLDRGRRNTIYF
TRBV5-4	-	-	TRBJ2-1	TGTGCCAGCAGCTTAGGAGGGTCCCTTTACACAAATGAGCAGTTCTTC	CASSLGGSLYTNEQFF
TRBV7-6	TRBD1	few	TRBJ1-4	TGTGCCAGCAGCCTGGGGACAGCGAGTAACGAAAAACTGTTTTTT	CASSLGTASNEKLFF
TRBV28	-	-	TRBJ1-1	TGTGCCAGCAGTTTCCGGACAGTGAACACTGAAGCTTTCTTT	CASSFRTVNTEAFF
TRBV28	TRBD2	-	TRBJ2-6	TGTGCCAGCAGCCCTGGACTAGCGGGACCCCCATCTGGGGCCAACGTCCTGACTTTC	CASSPGLAGPPSGANVLTF
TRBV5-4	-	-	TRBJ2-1	TGTGCCAGCAGCTCCAGCGGGCCTAACTCCTACAATGAGCAGTTCTTC	CASSSSGPNSYNEQFF
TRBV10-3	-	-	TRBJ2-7	TGTGCCATCAGTGATCCGGCGAGCGGACTCTCCTACGAGCAGTACTTC	CAISDPASGLSYEQYF
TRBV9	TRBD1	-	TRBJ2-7	TGTGCCAGCAGCGTAGAGGGACAGGGGGGCGAGCAGTACTTC	CASSVEGQGGEQYF
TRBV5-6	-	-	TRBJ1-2	TGTGCCAGCAGCTTCCCTGGGGGCTTGGGGTATGGCTACACCTTC	CASSFPGGLGYGYTF
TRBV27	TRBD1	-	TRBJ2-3	TGTGCCAGCAGTTCACAGGGGGCGAGATGGGATACGCAGTATTTT	CASSSQGARWDTQYF
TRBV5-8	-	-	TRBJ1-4	TGTGCCAGCAGCTTGTCTCCAGTCCTAGGTGAAAAACTGTTTTTT	CASSLSPVLGEKLFF
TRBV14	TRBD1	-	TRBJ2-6	TGTGCCAGCAGCCAAAGGGGACAGTGGGTCGGCTCTGGGGCCAACGTCCTGACTTTC	CASSQRGQWVGSGANVLTF
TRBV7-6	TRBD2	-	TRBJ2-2	TGTGCCAGCAGCCCTCTAGCGGGAACCTCGGCCGGGGAGCTGTTTTTT	CASSPLAGTSAGELFF
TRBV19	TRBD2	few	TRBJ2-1	TGTGCCAGTAGTATCTGGACTAGCGGGAGGCAGAATGAGCAGTTCTTC	CASSIWTSGRQNEQFF
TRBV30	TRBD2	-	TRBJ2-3	TGTGCCTGGAGTGCAACTAGCGGGGGGACCACAGATACGCAGTATTTT	CAWSATSGGTTDTQYF
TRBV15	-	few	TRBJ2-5	TGTGCCACCAGCAGAGATGGGGGACTAGAGACCCAGTACTTC	CATSRDGGLETQYF
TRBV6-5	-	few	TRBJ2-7	TGTGCCAGCAGTCCACGTGGGGAGGCGGGGTACGAGCAGTACTTC	CASSPRGEAGYEQYF
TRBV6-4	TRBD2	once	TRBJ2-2	TGTGCCAGTACGCGGGACTACAACACCGGGGAGCTGTTTTTT	CASTRDYNTGELFF
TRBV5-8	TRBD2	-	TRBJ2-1	TGTGCCAGCAGCATGGGACTAGCGGGGGGGATTGAGCAGTTCTTC	CASSMGLAGGIEQFF
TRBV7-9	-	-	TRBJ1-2	TGTGCCAGCAGCTTAGGGGCAGGGAAATATGGCTACACCTTC	CASSLGAGKYGYTF
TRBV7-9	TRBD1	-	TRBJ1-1	TGTGCCAGCAGCTTTTCGGGACAGGGGGTCACTGAAGCTTTCTTT	CASSFSGQGVTEAFF
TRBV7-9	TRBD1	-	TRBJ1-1	TGTGCCGGACAGGGTGGCACTGAAGCTTTCTTT	CAGQGGTEAFF
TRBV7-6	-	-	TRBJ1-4	TGTGCCAGCAGCTTAGTTTCGGGTGAAAAACTGTTTTTT	CASSLVSGEKLFF